The 25 T cell receptor beta chains listed next were all sequenced from one sample in a study of shared clonotypes between healthy human individuals (dated by TCRdb to about 2020). Library generation was performed with the immunoSEQ multiplex PCR assay. TCRdb stores this immuneACCESS table with in-frame sequences only. Part of the clones is absent; in the studies checked, under half of the shortfall reflects unresolved V genes, and no reason is known for the rest. The sample contains some 2,000,000 clones, 85% to 95% of them found a single time. The biggest ten clones account for approximately 0.13% of the sample. Sequences were obtained from naive CD4+ T cells sorted from blood. In light of the paper, this sample's cell subset or site label describes: CD45RA+ positively selected. These receptors came from a man in his late teens or twenties in good health.

V and J are TRBV10-3 and TRBJ1-1; 11 bases line up with TRBD1. V was pared by 7 bases and J by 7 bases, with 8 bases of the junction left unmatched. The CDR3 runs 14 residues. Germline V gives CDR1 ENHRY, CDR2 SYGVKD. CDR3 DNA sequence: TGTGCCATCATCCCGGGACAGGGGGTGGGTGAAGCTTTCTTT. As protein: CAIIPGQGVGEAFF.

J is TRBJ2-3 and V is TRBV28; 12 bases line up with TRBD2. The V segment lost 5 bases and the J segment 8 bases; nucleotides outside the gene matches: 8. The CDR3 loop spans 15 amino acids. Per germline, CDR1 MDHEN and CDR2 SYDVKM. The CDR3 sequence: CASSPVLAGGGTQYF. The CDR3 coding sequence is TGTGCCAGCAGTCCAGTACTAGCGGGGGGAGGTACGCAGTATTTT. The full variable domain, its missing parts supplied by reference TRBV28 and TRBJ2-3, is DVKVTQSSRYLVKRTGEKVFLECVQDMDHENMFWYRQDPGLGLRLIYFSYDVKMKEKGDIPEGYSVSREKKERFSLILESASTNQTSMYLCASSPVLAGGGTQYFGPGTRLTVL.

V gene TRBV5-6 combines with J gene TRBJ2-3; D is possibly TRBD1 (6 bases). The CDR3 is 16 residues long. Germline V CDR1 and CDR2: SGHDT, YYEEEE. Trimming cost V 4 bases and J 1 base, with 16 bases left between them. CDR3 region: CASSPQGPGGTDTQYF. In DNA, the CDR3 is TGTGCCAGCAGCCCACAGGGCCCTGGGGGCACAGATACGCAGTATTTT. Combining the CDR3 with reference TRBV5-6 and TRBJ2-3 gives the whole variable domain DAGVTQSPTHLIKTRGQQVTLRCSPKSGHDTVSWYQQALGQGPQFIFQYYEEEERQRGNFPDRFSGHQFPNYSSELNVNALLLGDSALYLCASSPQGPGGTDTQYFGPGTRLTVL.

The chain is built from TRBV10-2 and TRBJ1-2; D is perhaps TRBD1 (5 bases). Germline CDR1 is WSHSY and CDR2 is SAAADI. The CDR3 is 13 amino acids. Trimming pared 3 bases from V and 2 bases from J, leaving 7 bases between. The CDR3 reads CASSEAGNYGYTF. In DNA form, the CDR3 reads TGCGCCAGCAGTGAAGCAGGGAACTATGGCTACACCTTC.

The rearrangement joins TRBV5-4 to TRBJ1-4, with 7 bases fitting TRBD1. The CDR3 runs 14 residues. J lost 2 bases, V lost 4 bases, and 2 bases had no gene match. The germline V gene encodes CDR1 SGHNT and CDR2 YYREEE (reference sequence). CDR3 in amino acids: CASSVQGTNEKLFF. In nucleotides, the CDR3 is TGTGCCAGCAGCGTACAGGGGACTAATGAAAAACTGTTTTTT.

CDR3 nucleotide sequence: TGTGCCAGTAGTATAGAGGGGCGGAACACCTACAATGAGCAGTTCTTC. Its protein product is CASSIEGRNTYNEQFF. V gene TRBV19 combines with J gene TRBJ2-1, with D possibly matching TRBD1 (5 bases). V shed 0 bases and J shed 2 bases, with 11 bases lying between them. The CDR3 loop spans 16 amino acids. In germline, CDR1 is LNHDA, CDR2 SQIVND (reference sequence). Full variable domain (rest looked up from reference TRBV19 and TRBJ2-1): DGGITQSPKYLFRKEGQNVTLSCEQNLNHDAMYWYRQDPGQGLRLIYYSQIVNDFQKGDIAEGYSVSREKKESFPLTVTSAQKNPTAFYLCASSIEGRNTYNEQFFGPGTRLTVL.

The V and J genes are TRBV11-2 and TRBJ2-4; 7 nucleotides match TRBD2. Germline CDR1 reads SGHAT; CDR2 reads FQNNGV. This CDR3 is 17 amino acids long. V shed 5 bases, J shed 0 bases, and the junction held 10 bases outside the gene matches. The CDR3 spells CASSLRAGELAKNIQYF. The CDR3 DNA follows: TGTGCCAGCAGCCTCCGCGCGGGGGAGCTAGCCAAAAACATTCAGTACTTC.

The rearrangement links TRBV7-8 to TRBJ1-2; 9 nucleotides agree with TRBD1. The V and J ends lost 4 bases and 2 bases, in that order; junction bases with no gene match: 2. The germline CDR1 and CDR2 sequences are SGHVS and FQNEAQ. The CDR3 length is 14 residues. The CDR3 loop reads CASSSGTGNYGYTF. The CDR3 DNA reads as TGTGCCAGCAGCTCCGGGACAGGGAACTATGGCTACACCTTC.

This chain links TRBV30 with TRBJ1-1; D is possibly TRBD1 (5 bases). V dropped 1 base and J dropped 12 bases, with 18 bases sitting between them. The germline V gene has CDR1 GTSNPN and CDR2 SVGIG (reference sequence). This CDR3 has 13 residues. The CDR3 region has the DNA TGTGCCTGGAGTGGCGGACACTGGGGTTTGCCTTTCTTT. Translation: CAWSGGHWGLPFF.

The chain couples TRBV7-9 to TRBJ2-5; possibly TRBD2 for D (5 bases). The CDR3 extends over 16 amino acids. Germline CDR1 SEHNR, CDR2 FQNEAQ (reference sequence). V lost 0 bases and J lost 4, with 15 bases in between. The CDR3 region has the DNA TGTGCCAGCAGCTTAGCGGCTAGCTTGGGTGGAGAGACCCAGTACTTC. It encodes CASSLAASLGGETQYF.

DNA of the CDR3: TGTGCCAGCAGTGTACAGGACCAGTCCTACGAGCAGTACTTC. Its translation: CASSVQDQSYEQYF. The gene calls are TRBV6-1 and TRBJ2-7, with D maybe TRBD1 (5 bases). This CDR3 comprises 14 residues. The germline CDR1 and CDR2 sequences are MNHNS and SASEGT. Between the trimmed V and J ends, which lost 4 bases and 1 base, there was a span of 11 bases.

V gene TRBV11-3 combines with J gene TRBJ1-6; D unresolved. The CDR3 length is 14 residues. Germline CDR1 and CDR2: SGHNT and YENEEA. The V gene lost 4 bases and the J gene lost 6 bases, with 10 bases spanning the gap. In DNA, the CDR3 is TGTGCCAGCAGCTCAACGTTGGGTAATTCACCCCTCCACTTT. Translating it yields CASSSTLGNSPLHF.

The chain employs TRBV27 and TRBJ2-1; 8 bases are a match to TRBD2. The CDR3 covers 14 residues. In germline, CDR1 is MNHEY, CDR2 SMNVEV (reference sequence). The J segment lost 5 bases and the V segment lost 7 bases, leaving 7 bases of the junction unmatched. DNA of the CDR3: TGTGCCAGCAACCGGGAGGGCCGGCACAATGAGCAGTTCTTC. This sequence encodes CASNREGRHNEQFF.

The chain links TRBV7-6 to TRBJ2-2; weak D call: TRBD1 (6 bases). CDR1 and CDR2 from the germline V gene are SGHVS and FNYEAQ. With 5 bases removed from V and 4 bases from J, the gap between germline ends came to 17 bases. The CDR3 covers 16 residues. CDR3 nucleotide sequence: TGTGCCAGCAGCCTACCCCCGACAGGAACCACCGGGGAGCTGTTTTTT. Its protein product is CASSLPPTGTTGELFF.

The gene calls are TRBV7-9 and TRBJ2-7, with D perhaps matching TRBD1 (7 bases). Trimming removed 4 bases from V and 7 bases from J, with 17 bases in between. Germline loops: CDR1 SEHNR, CDR2 FQNEAQ (reference sequence). There are 14 residues in the CDR3. The CDR3 DNA reads TGTGCCAGCAGCTGGCAGGGGGGATTGAGGGAGCAGTACTTC. This translates into CASSWQGGLREQYF.

The chain is built from TRBV10-3 and TRBJ2-7, with D possibly TRBD2 on 6 matching bases. Germline lookup yields CDR1 ENHRY and CDR2 SYGVKD. The CDR3 totals 14 residues. Deletions cut 4 bases from V and 4 bases from J, with 14 bases between. CDR3 protein: CAISGPGDPYEQYF. DNA of the CDR3: TGTGCCATCAGTGGGCCGGGGGACCCATACGAGCAGTACTTC.

Notes on this clone: Additional DNA sequences in this sample encode the identical CDR3. The J gene is TRBJ2-3, the V gene TRBV10-3, with D possibly being TRBD1 or TRBD2 (5 bases each). This CDR3 has 14 residues. The ends were cut back, 6 bases at V and 4 bases at J, with 14 bases in the middle. CDR1 and CDR2 (germline): ENHRY, SYGVKD. The CDR3 here is CAISRDRGSDTQYF. CDR3 sequence (DNA): TGTGCCATCAGCCGTGACCGGGGCTCAGATACGCAGTATTTT.

This chain links TRBV15 with TRBJ2-7; 8 nucleotides match TRBD2. Looked up from germline, CDR1 is LNHNV and CDR2 is YYDKDF (reference sequence). With V trimmed by 3 bases and J by 2 bases, 3 bases remained unmatched. The CDR3 loop spans 14 amino acids. CDR3: CATSSDGGAYEQYF. The DNA for the CDR3 is TGTGCCACCAGCAGTGACGGGGGGGCCTACGAGCAGTACTTC.

Remarks on this clone: The same CDR3 can be traced to other DNA sequences in this sample. This chain uses TRBV7-2 with TRBJ1-5; D perhaps matches TRBD1 (5 bases). The CDR3 sequence is 15 residues long. CDR1 is SGHTA, CDR2 FQGNSA, per germline. V was clipped by 0 bases and J by 1 base, with 7 bases between them. CDR3 DNA sequence: TGTGCCAGCAGCTTAGCAGGGACCAGCAATCAGCCCCAGCATTTT. Translation: CASSLAGTSNQPQHF. Using reference TRBV7-2 and TRBJ1-5 for the parts outside the CDR3, the full variable domain is GAGVSQSPSNKVTEKGKDVELRCDPISGHTALYWYRQSLGQGLEFLIYFQGNSAPDKSGLPSDRFSAERTGGSVSTLTIQRTQQEDSAVYLCASSLAGTSNQPQHFGDGTRLSIL.

The chain couples TRBV19 to TRBJ1-4; TRBD1 might be the D (6 bases). CDR1 is LNHDA and CDR2 is SQIVND in the germline V gene (reference sequence). This CDR3 contains 17 residues. V lost 5 bases and J lost 0, with 16 bases in between. The DNA of the CDR3 is TGTGCCAGTAGTGTACAGGGTTGGGACTCAACTAATGAAAAACTGTTTTTT. It translates to CASSVQGWDSTNEKLFF.

The chain carries TRBV5-4 and TRBJ1-2; tentatively, D is TRBD1 (6 bases). Trimming removed 1 base at V and 4 bases at J, with 11 bases between. Germline V gives CDR1 SGHNT, CDR2 YYREEE (reference sequence). CDR3 length equals 14 residues. CDR3 region: CASSLTGPSYGYTF. The CDR3 DNA follows: TGTGCCAGCAGCTTGACAGGGCCAAGCTATGGCTACACCTTC.

The chain couples TRBV6-5 to TRBJ2-5; 7 bases fit TRBD1. V shed 4 bases, J shed 2 bases, and the junction held 4 bases outside the gene matches. The CDR3 is 14 residues long. Germline V lookup: CDR1 MNHEY, CDR2 SVGAGI. CDR3 sequence reads: CASSFRQGQETQYF. In DNA, the CDR3 is TGTGCCAGCAGTTTTAGACAGGGACAAGAGACCCAGTACTTC.

This clone was detected once. The chain is built from TRBV5-1 and TRBJ1-4, with a tentative D call TRBD1 (6 bases). V was trimmed by 0 bases and J by 4 bases, leaving 10 bases between them. The CDR3 length is 15 residues. Germline V lookup: CDR1 SGHRS, CDR2 YFSETQ. The CDR3 DNA reads as TGCGCCAGCAGCTTGGAAGGGGGGAATAATGAAAAACTGTTTTTT. Protein product: CASSLEGGNNEKLFF.

As regards this clone: A read error may produce the germline difference seen at one junction end. This same CDR3 is encoded by further DNA sequences in the sample. This rearrangement joins TRBV6-1 to TRBJ1-2; 9 nucleotides align to TRBD1. The germline V gene encodes CDR1 MNHNS and CDR2 SASEGT. There are 14 residues in the CDR3. DNA of the CDR3: TGTGCCAGCAGTACTGGACAGGGGAACTACGGCTACACCTTC. It yields the protein CASSTGQGNYGYTF.

This clone was seen only once. Germline is not matched at one junction end, which may reflect a read error. The same CDR3 is also encoded by other DNA sequences in this sample. This chain connects TRBV7-9 to TRBJ2-7, with 8 nucleotides matching TRBD2. The CDR3 extends over 14 amino acids. Per the germline V gene, CDR1 is SEHNR and CDR2 is FQNEAQ (reference sequence). This CDR3 reads CASSLAGDTYEQYF. The CDR3 DNA reads TGTGCTAGCAGCCTAGCGGGCGACACCTACGAGCAGTACTTC. Looking up the rest from reference TRBV7-9 and TRBJ2-7 gives the full variable domain: DTGVSQNPRHKITKRGQNVTFRCDPISEHNRLYWYRQTLGQGPEFLTYFQNEAQLEKSRLLSDRFSAERPKGSFSTLEIQRTEQGDSAMYLCASSLAGDTYEQYFGPGTRLTVT.